The 13 T cell receptor beta chains given below trace back to one sample, sequenced in a study of OX40 agonist ivuxolimab in advanced cancers. Assay used: immunoSEQ multiplex PCR; TCRdb lists only in-frame clones, some missing. The data show about 30,000 clones, around three quarters seen once. The sample consisted of CD4+ or CD8+ T cells sorted from blood, taken in a trial of the OX40 agonist ivuxolimab. Every receptor here comes from an adult with an advanced solid tumor such as melanoma, head and neck, liver or kidney cancer.

The chain's CDR3 is CASSGQGAYSPLHF. CDR3 nucleotide sequence: TGTGCCAGCAGCGGACAGGGGGCTTATTCACCCCTCCACTTT. This chain joins TRBV9 and TRBJ1-6, with 10 bases identical to TRBD1. Germline-derived CDR1 and CDR2 are SGDLS and YYNGEE. The V and J ends lost 3 bases and 8 bases, in that order; junction bases with no gene match: 2. The CDR3 is made up of 14 amino acids. Based on the CDR3 plus reference TRBV9 and TRBJ1-6, the full variable domain is DSGVTQTPKHLITATGQRVTLRCSPRSGDLSVYWYQQSLDQGLQFLIQYYNGEERAKGNILERFSAQQFPDLHSELNLSSLELGDSALYFCASSGQGAYSPLHFGNGTRLTVT.

The chain uses TRBV19 and TRBJ1-1; 9 nucleotides line up with TRBD1. The germline V gene has CDR1 LNHDA and CDR2 SQIVND (reference sequence). The CDR3 runs 16 residues. After removal of 5 bases from V and 3 bases from J, the junction contained 10 bases not matched to a gene. The chain's CDR3 is CASSFRPGQGYTEAFF. CDR3 coding DNA: TGTGCCAGTAGTTTTCGACCGGGACAGGGATACACTGAAGCTTTCTTT.

The chain couples TRBV6-5 to TRBJ2-1; 8 bases match TRBD2. Unmatched junction bases numbered 15, after V lost 8 bases and J lost 9 bases. Germline V gene sequence: CDR1 MNHEY, CDR2 SVGAGI. The CDR3 is 15 residues long. CDR3 nucleotide sequence: TGTGCCAGCCAGCACTCAGCCGGGGGGGCCCGTGAGCAGTTCTTC. Translation: CASQHSAGGAREQFF.

This chain connects TRBV2 to TRBJ2-1; 7 positions agree with TRBD1. The CDR3 has 14 amino acids. Per the germline V gene, CDR1 is SNHLY and CDR2 is FYNNEI. V lost 8 bases to trimming and J lost 4 bases; unmatched junction nucleotides: 8. CDR3 in DNA: TGTGCCAGCGGACGGGACAGAGGATACAATGAGCAGTTCTTC. Its protein product is CASGRDRGYNEQFF.

V is TRBV7-9 and J is TRBJ2-7, with unresolved D. Germline CDR1 is SEHNR and CDR2 is FQNEAQ (reference sequence). This CDR3 spans 12 amino acids. The germline V and J ends were trimmed by 8 bases and 3 bases, with 11 bases remaining between them. The CDR3 is CASVGRSYEQYF. Written as DNA, the CDR3 is TGTGCCAGCGTGGGCAGGAGCTACGAGCAGTACTTC.

The chain is built from TRBV6-4 and TRBJ2-5; 8 bases are shared with TRBD2. V was pared by 2 bases and J by 4 bases, with 6 bases of the junction left unmatched. The germline CDR1 and CDR2 sequences are MRHNA and SNTAGT. The CDR3 is 15 amino acids. CDR3 residues: CASSDRPGGAETQYF. In DNA form, the CDR3 reads TGTGCCAGCAGTGACCGACCCGGGGGGGCAGAGACCCAGTACTTC.

The V gene is TRBV29-1, the J gene TRBJ1-2; TRBD1 might be the D (6 bases). CDR1 is SQVTM and CDR2 is ANQGSEA in the germline V gene. The ends were cut back, 3 bases at V and 0 bases at J, with 17 bases in the middle. CDR3 length: 16 residues. The CDR3 protein is CSVDWIGRGTNYGYTF. CDR3 coding DNA: TGCAGCGTTGATTGGATTGGGAGGGGGACTAACTATGGCTACACCTTC.

The chain recombines TRBV9 with TRBJ2-1; D not resolved. The germline CDR1 and CDR2 sequences are SGDLS and YYNGEE. The V end was cut by 0 bases, the J end by 6 bases, with 13 bases between. There are 15 residues in the CDR3. CDR3 in DNA: TGTGCCAGCAGCGTAGAATCTTCGTATCCCAATGAGCAGTTCTTC. Translation gives CASSVESSYPNEQFF.

Written as DNA, the CDR3 is TGTGCCAGCACCCATAAAGGGGGCCTACAGGGTCCCTACGAGCAGTACTTC. Its translation is CASTHKGGLQGPYEQYF. The rearrangement links TRBV7-8 to TRBJ2-7; 7 positions agree with TRBD1. V shed 7 bases, J shed 2 bases, and the junction held 17 bases outside the gene matches. Per germline, CDR1 SGHVS and CDR2 FQNEAQ. This CDR3 comprises 17 residues.

The J gene is TRBJ2-5, the V gene TRBV12-5; weak D call: TRBD1 (5 bases). Trimming cost V 7 bases and J 5 bases, with 26 bases left between them. CDR1 is LGHNT and CDR2 is FRNRAP in the germline V gene. The CDR3 totals 17 residues. CDR3 in amino acids: CASARTVRTSFLETQYF. CDR3 nucleotide sequence: TGTGCTAGTGCCCGGACCGTAAGGACAAGCTTTCTCGAGACCCAGTACTTC. The variable domain in full, with the rest retrieved from reference TRBV12-5 and TRBJ2-5, is DARVTQTPRHKVTEMGQEVTMRCQPILGHNTVFWYRQTMMQGLELLAYFRNRAPLDDSGMPKDRFSAEMPDATLATLKIQPSEPRDSAVYFCASARTVRTSFLETQYFGPGTRLLVL.

CDR3 coding DNA: TGTGCCAGCATAGAGAACTCCTACGAGCAGTACTTC. Translating it yields CASIENSYEQYF. The chain couples TRBV6-1 to TRBJ2-7, with no clear D. The germline V gene has CDR1 MNHNS and CDR2 SASEGT. This CDR3 is 12 amino acids long. V lost 7 bases and J 0 bases, leaving 7 bases between the germline ends.

This sequence joins TRBV7-2 and TRBJ1-2; D unclear. The germline gives CDR1 SGHTA, CDR2 FQGNSA. The CDR3 runs 14 residues. V was clipped by 1 base and J by 4 bases, with 10 bases between them. The CDR3 bases are TGTGCCAGCAGCTTAGGGGCGGGGAGCTATGGCTACACCTTC. Its translation: CASSLGAGSYGYTF.

This sequence joins TRBV7-9 and TRBJ2-2; the D gene is possibly TRBD1 (5 bases). CDR3 size: 14 residues. Germline V lookup: CDR1 SEHNR, CDR2 FQNEAQ (reference sequence). CDR3 protein: CAIAGAANTGELFF. For the CDR3, the DNA is TGTGCGATCGCTGGGGCAGCGAACACCGGGGAGCTGTTTTTT.